This TCR beta chain is from a study of resident and recirculating memory T cells in vitiligo. With V trimmed by 5 bases and J by 4 bases, 15 bases remained unmatched. Germline-derived CDR1 and CDR2 are SGHTA and FQGTGA. The CDR3 has 20 amino acids. Using immunoSEQ multiplex PCR, the repertoire was profiled, and TCRdb retains in-frame clones only, with some absent. This sample has about 45,000 clones, with around nine tenths found just once. The chain recombines TRBV7-3 with TRBJ2-2, with TRBD2 matching 14 bases. The clonotype originates from a male donor with vitiligo. Sequencing input: blood. CDR3 amino acids: CASSTRPSGTSGGPTGELFF. CDR3 sequence (DNA): TGTGCCAGCAGCACCCGACCGTCCGGGACTAGCGGGGGACCCACCGGGGAGCTGTTTTTT.